The present TCR beta chain was sequenced within a study of blood T cell repertoires in COVID-19. Turning to the study itself: Italy, Spain and the United States were the sources of the convalescent and acute COVID-19 samples. T cells, B-cell-depleted T cells, or PBMCs supplied cDNA or gDNA.

Per the authors' pipeline: Researchers report that nucleated cell counts were estimated from reference gene primer amplification. The data were produced by immunoSEQ multiplex PCR, yet TCRdb's version contains in-frame clones alone and is incomplete. Clone size and the V and J calls come from that table; the DNA yielded D and trimming. The sample carries about 170,000 clones, about four fifths recorded once. Germline CDR1 and CDR2: ENHRY and SYGVKD. The CDR3 has 15 residues. J lost 3 bases, V lost 4 bases, and 6 bases had no gene match. The clonotype comes from a woman in her sixties or seventies who had recovered from COVID-19. What was sequenced was peripheral blood. The chain joins TRBV10-3 to TRBJ2-5; 9 positions agree with TRBD1. CDR3 region: CAISGSGTGKETQYF. The CDR3 nucleotides read TGTGCCATCAGTGGTTCCGGGACAGGGAAAGAGACCCAGTACTTC.